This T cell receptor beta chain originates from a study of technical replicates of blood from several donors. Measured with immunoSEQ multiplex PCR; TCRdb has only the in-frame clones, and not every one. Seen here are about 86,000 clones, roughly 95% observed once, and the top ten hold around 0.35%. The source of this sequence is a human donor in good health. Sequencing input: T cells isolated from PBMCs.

For the CDR3, the DNA is TGCGCCAGCAGTGAGTCCTTTGGTGGACAGGGGGCAAATACGCAGTATTTT. Its protein product is CASSESFGGQGANTQYF. The genes are TRBV10-1 and TRBJ2-3; 11 nucleotides line up with TRBD1. Trimming at V came to 0 bases and at J to 7 bases, leaving 9 bases not matched to a gene. The CDR3 is made up of 17 amino acids. Germline V gene lookup returns CDR1 WNHNN and CDR2 SYGVQD (reference sequence).